This T cell receptor (beta chain) was profiled in a study of blood T cells in healthy people across ages. Overall study: When template switching was applied, about one barcoded beta molecule was captured per two T cells.

CDR1 is SEHNR and CDR2 is FQNEAQ in the germline V gene (reference sequence). J lost 3 bases, V lost 3 bases, and 7 bases had no gene match. CDR3 size: 16 residues. Next came a second PCR, run for about 6 to 12 cycles, which used a sample-barcoded 5' primer along with a J-beta primer mix. Every sample gave at least 2.5 million paired-end reads containing CDR3. Via MiXCR, TCRdb re-called the 5' RACE reads, giving one row per CDR3 protein. The sample carries some 860,000 distinct CDR3 sequences, more than 55% recorded once. The chain employs TRBV7-9 and TRBJ1-4, with 7 bases fitting TRBD1. Sequencing was performed on blood. This TCR was sampled from a man aged 40-50 years in good health. The CDR3 region is CASSLATGSANEKLFF. In DNA form, the CDR3 reads TGTGCCAGCAGCTTGGCGACAGGGAGCGCTAATGAAAAACTGTTTTTT.